The 32 T cell receptor beta chains in this list originate from one sample, sequenced in a study of neurological immune-mediated disorders. Noted time point: longitudinal time-point 1 (baseline). Via MiXCR, TCRdb re-called the 5' RACE reads, giving one row per CDR3 protein. The sample gives approximately 37,000 distinct CDR3 sequences, more than 3% of which show up once; roughly 7.7% is in the top ten. Sequenced: PBMCs. Source of these receptors: a woman in her fifties or sixties with multiple sclerosis.

This clonotype was observed a few times. The chain joins TRBV6-4 to TRBJ2-1; maybe TRBD1 (5 bases). The V end was cut by 6 bases, the J end by 4 bases, with 10 bases between. CDR1 MRHNA and CDR2 SNTAGT come from the germline V gene. The length of the CDR3 is 13 residues. The chain's CDR3 is CASSQGPYNEQFF. The CDR3 nucleotides read TGTGCCAGCAGCCAGGGCCCTTACAATGAGCAGTTCTTC.

This clonotype was observed at least ten times. This sequence joins TRBV5-1 and TRBJ1-1; no clear D. Trimming shortened V by 0 bases and J by 1 base, and 13 bases separated the two germline ends. The germline V gene has CDR1 SGHRS and CDR2 YFSETQ. The CDR3 runs to 16 residues. CDR3 protein: CASSLDGLPGNTEAFF. DNA of the CDR3: TGCGCCAGCAGCTTGGACGGACTCCCAGGGAACACTGAAGCTTTCTTT.

This clonotype was found many times. The CDR3 here is CATSRVGQKTYEQYF. The CDR3 DNA sequence: TGTGCCACCAGCAGAGTAGGGCAGAAAACCTACGAGCAGTACTTC. The chain employs TRBV15 and TRBJ2-7; D remains unclear. In germline, CDR1 is LNHNV, CDR2 YYDKDF (reference sequence). The CDR3 is 15 residues long. Trimming took off 1 base at V and 2 bases at J, with 12 bases between the two ends.

This clonotype was counted at least ten times. The V call is TRBV5-1, the J call TRBJ2-2; D is undetermined. Germline V gene data show CDR1 as SGHRS and CDR2 as YFSETQ. Trimming removed 4 bases from V and 4 bases from J, with 8 bases in between. The CDR3 has 13 residues. The DNA for the CDR3 is TGCGCCAGCAGCCCCAGGTTCACCGGGGAGCTGTTTTTT. Translation: CASSPRFTGELFF.

Many counts were recorded for this clonotype. This chain links TRBV6-5 with TRBJ2-3, with 9 bases aligning to TRBD2. Trimming took 6 bases from V and 4 from J; bases not matched to a gene: 8. The CDR3 is 15 residues long. Germline values: CDR1 MNHEY, CDR2 SVGAGI. The CDR3 region is CASRPPSGAADTQYF. CDR3 DNA: TGTGCCAGCAGACCCCCTAGCGGGGCTGCAGATACGCAGTATTTT.

This clonotype was counted at least ten times. J is TRBJ1-4 and V is TRBV5-1; the match to TRBD1 covers 9 bases. The V gene end was trimmed by 3 bases and the J gene end by 6 bases; junction bases not matched to a gene: 6. Germline V gene data show CDR1 as SGHRS and CDR2 as YFSETQ. This CDR3 has 15 residues. CDR3 loop: CASSSGGQGYEKLFF. The CDR3 DNA reads as TGCGCCAGCAGCTCGGGAGGACAGGGGTATGAAAAACTGTTTTTT.

This clonotype came up many times. This rearrangement joins TRBV20-1 to TRBJ1-5; D remains ambiguous. This CDR3 has 14 amino acids. V lost 6 bases and J lost 0, with 12 bases in between. Germline V lookup: CDR1 DFQATT, CDR2 SNEGSKA (reference sequence). The CDR3 here is CSARHEYSNQPQHF. The CDR3 DNA reads as TGCAGTGCAAGACACGAGTATAGCAATCAGCCCCAGCATTTT.

This clonotype was recorded at least ten times. The genes are TRBV20-1 and TRBJ1-6; tentative D call: TRBD1 (5 bases). Germline CDR1 DFQATT, CDR2 SNEGSKA (reference sequence). V lost 4 bases and J 6 bases, leaving 13 bases between the germline ends. The CDR3 length is 14 residues. The CDR3 loop reads CSATRQPINSPLHF. CDR3 sequence (DNA): TGCAGTGCTACGCGACAGCCGATTAATTCACCCCTCCACTTT.

This clonotype appeared many times. This chain links TRBV6-5 with TRBJ2-2; tentative D call: TRBD1 (5 bases). CDR1 is MNHEY and CDR2 is SVGAGI in the germline V gene. V lost 0 bases to trimming and J lost 2 bases, with 10 bases between them. This CDR3 contains 16 residues. The CDR3 loop is CASSYSGAPNTGELFF. The CDR3 nucleotides read TGTGCCAGCAGTTACTCAGGGGCTCCAAACACCGGGGAGCTGTTTTTT.

This clonotype appeared many times. V gene TRBV7-9 combines with J gene TRBJ2-1; D call uncertain. CDR3 length equals 13 residues. The ends were cut back, 5 bases at V and 6 bases at J, with 11 bases in the middle. The germline V gene has CDR1 SEHNR and CDR2 FQNEAQ (reference sequence). The CDR3 DNA is TGTGCCAGCAGCCCCCCGGTGGCCAATGAGCAGTTCTTC. Protein: CASSPPVANEQFF.

Many counts were recorded for this clonotype. The chain is built from TRBV12-3 or TRBV12-4 and TRBJ1-2, with D unclear. V dropped 1 base and J dropped 8 bases, with 11 bases sitting between them. The CDR3 is 13 amino acids. CDR3 nucleotide sequence: TGTGCCAGCAGTTTAGAGTCTTCGGGAGGCTACACCTTC. This codes for CASSLESSGGYTF.

This clonotype was seen many times. The chain carries TRBV2 and TRBJ1-4, with no clear D. Trimming removed 8 bases at V and 0 bases at J, with 10 bases between. The CDR3 totals 14 residues. Germline CDR1 and CDR2: SNHLY and FYNNEI. CDR3 in amino acids: CASGRRATNEKLFF. The CDR3 region has the DNA TGTGCCAGCGGAAGAAGGGCAACTAATGAAAAACTGTTTTTT.

This clonotype was observed at least ten times. The V call is TRBV5-6, the J call TRBJ2-7; 10 nucleotides agree with TRBD1. The CDR3 has 15 amino acids. CDR1 and CDR2 (germline): SGHDT, YYEEEE. V was clipped by 6 bases and J by 6 bases; unmatched bases: 12. In DNA, the CDR3 is TGTGCCAGCAATCCAACCGGGACAGGGGACGGCGAGCAGTACTTC. This sequence encodes CASNPTGTGDGEQYF. The variable domain in full, with the rest retrieved from reference TRBV5-6 and TRBJ2-7, is DAGVTQSPTHLIKTRGQQVTLRCSPKSGHDTVSWYQQALGQGPQFIFQYYEEEERQRGNFPDRFSGHQFPNYSSELNVNALLLGDSALYLCASNPTGTGDGEQYFGPGTRLTVT.

This clonotype appeared many times. V is TRBV7-9 and J is TRBJ1-2; no firm D call. Germline CDR1 SEHNR, CDR2 FQNEAQ (reference sequence). The length of the CDR3 is 12 residues. Trimming shortened V by 6 bases and J by 6 bases, and 11 bases separated the two germline ends. The CDR3 spells CASSPGIHGYTF. The DNA for the CDR3 is TGTGCCAGCAGTCCGGGAATCCATGGCTACACCTTC. The variable domain in full, completed from reference TRBV7-9 and TRBJ1-2, reads DTGVSQNPRHKITKRGQNVTFRCDPISEHNRLYWYRQTLGQGPEFLTYFQNEAQLEKSRLLSDRFSAERPKGSFSTLEIQRTEQGDSAMYLCASSPGIHGYTFGSGTRLTVV.

This clonotype was picked up many times. V gene TRBV5-1 combines with J gene TRBJ1-1, with 9 bases aligning to TRBD1. Trimming removed 5 bases from V and 4 bases from J; junction bases left unmatched: 6. The CDR3 extends over 14 amino acids. Germline assignment: CDR1 SGHRS and CDR2 YFSETQ. The CDR3 here is CASSRQGEVTEAFF. The CDR3 DNA follows: TGCGCCAGCAGTAGACAGGGGGAGGTCACTGAAGCTTTCTTT. Full variable domain (outside the CDR3, taken from reference TRBV5-1 and TRBJ1-1): KAGVTQTPRYLIKTRGQQVTLSCSPISGHRSVSWYQQTPGQGLQFLFEYFSETQRNKGNFPGRFSGRQFSNSRSEMNVSTLELGDSALYLCASSRQGEVTEAFFGQGTRLTVV.

This clonotype was detected many times. The chain uses TRBV20-1 and TRBJ2-7; the match to TRBD1 covers 8 bases. In germline, CDR1 is DFQATT, CDR2 SNEGSKA (reference sequence). The CDR3 extends over 13 amino acids. V dropped 6 bases and J dropped 5; count of bases not matched to a gene: 9. Here the CDR3 DNA reads TGCAGTGCCACCGGGACAGGAGTGAACGAGCAGTACTTC. Translating it yields CSATGTGVNEQYF.

Ten or more counts support this clonotype. The CDR3 nucleotides are TGCAGTGCTCCTTCCGGGGGGGCTAAGTTCTTC. Encoded protein: CSAPSGGAKFF. The chain uses TRBV20-1 and TRBJ2-1; TRBD2 matches at 8 bases. Germline lookup yields CDR1 DFQATT and CDR2 SNEGSKA (reference sequence). Trimming removed 5 bases from V and 14 bases from J; junction bases left unmatched: 8. There are 11 residues in the CDR3.

The table lists this clonotype with a few counts. A much larger clone is a single base away; this may be a read error. The J gene is TRBJ2-7, the V gene TRBV6-2 or TRBV6-3; D unclear. The CDR3 runs to 11 residues. Germline V lookup: CDR1 MNHEY, CDR2 SVGEGT. The CDR3 nucleotides are TGTGACAGCAGTGACTTCTACGAGCAGTACTTC. Translation: CDSSDFYEQYF.

In this sample, this clonotype is medium-sized. This chain's CDR3 is CSGQGAGYGYTF. The CDR3 DNA reads as TGCAGTGGACAGGGGGCTGGATATGGCTACACCTTC. The rearrangement uses TRBV20-1 and TRBJ1-2; the match to TRBD1 covers 10 bases. CDR3 length: 12 amino acids. Germline V gene data show CDR1 as DFQATT and CDR2 as SNEGSKA (reference sequence). The junction had 4 bases not matched to a gene; V was cut back by 7 bases and J by 5 bases.

This clonotype appeared many times. The V and J genes are TRBV7-2 and TRBJ1-5; D is ambiguous. The CDR3 is 14 amino acids. CDR1 is SGHTA, CDR2 FQGNSA, per germline. The V end lost 1 base, the J end lost 5 bases, and 9 bases lay between the germline ends. CDR3 sequence reads: CASSLEGTYQPQHF. The CDR3 DNA follows: TGTGCCAGCAGCTTAGAAGGCACATATCAGCCCCAGCATTTT.

This clonotype has ten or more counts. The chain uses TRBV20-1 and TRBJ2-2; D may be TRBD1 (6 bases). The CDR3 covers 14 residues. Trimming removed 6 bases at V and 0 bases at J, with 11 bases between. CDR1 and CDR2 from the germline V gene are DFQATT and SNEGSKA (reference sequence). The DNA for the CDR3 is TGCAGTGCACTCGGGACACCGAACACCGGGGAGCTGTTTTTT. This translates into CSALGTPNTGELFF.

At least ten counts were recorded for this clonotype. V gene TRBV20-1 combines with J gene TRBJ2-2; D assignment may be TRBD1 or TRBD2 (6 bases each). The CDR3 loop spans 14 amino acids. V was clipped by 1 base and J by 6 bases, with 12 bases between them. From germline, CDR1 is DFQATT and CDR2 SNEGSKA (reference sequence). The CDR3 DNA is TGCAGTGCTAGAGGGGGGGCAGGGCCCGGGGAGCTGTTTTTT. Its translation is CSARGGAGPGELFF.

In its sample, this clonotype was seen many times. This chain uses TRBV20-1 with TRBJ1-5, with D maybe TRBD1 (6 bases). Per the germline V gene, CDR1 is DFQATT and CDR2 is SNEGSKA (reference sequence). Trimming took 6 bases from V and 6 from J, leaving 18 bases between them. The CDR3 is 14 residues long. The CDR3 DNA sequence: TGCAGTGCCCCAGGGGCAAATTGGGGTCAGCCCCAGCATTTT. Protein sequence: CSAPGANWGQPQHF.

This clonotype has a count of ten or more. The chain carries TRBV3-1 and TRBJ1-6; D unclear. The germline CDR1 and CDR2 sequences are LGHDT and YNNKEL (reference sequence). The V end lost 0 bases, the J end lost 7 bases, and 10 bases lay between the germline ends. This CDR3 is built from 15 residues. The CDR3 spells CASSQDSGINSPLHF. The CDR3 DNA is TGTGCCAGCAGCCAAGATTCGGGTATCAATTCACCCCTCCACTTT.

This clonotype was observed at least ten times. The gene calls are TRBV20-1 and TRBJ1-1, with 9 bases lining up with TRBD1. Germline CDR1 reads DFQATT; CDR2 reads SNEGSKA (reference sequence). The CDR3 contains 14 residues. The junction had 6 bases not matched to a gene; V was cut back by 6 bases and J by 1 base. The CDR3 loop is CSALPGQGNTEAFF. The CDR3 nucleotides are TGCAGTGCCCTTCCGGGACAGGGGAACACTGAAGCTTTCTTT.

This clonotype has at least ten counts. V usage is TRBV20-1 and J usage is TRBJ1-5, with TRBD1 as a possible D gene (5 bases). V lost 4 bases to trimming and J lost 0 bases, with 19 bases between them. CDR1 and CDR2 from the germline V gene are DFQATT and SNEGSKA (reference sequence). The CDR3 sequence is 17 residues long. CDR3 loop: CSATQDKGMNSNQPQHF. DNA for the CDR3: TGCAGTGCTACGCAAGACAAGGGGATGAATAGCAATCAGCCCCAGCATTTT.

This clonotype was seen repeatedly, ten times or more. This sequence joins TRBV7-6 and TRBJ1-1; D gene unclear. Per the germline V gene, CDR1 is SGHVS and CDR2 is FNYEAQ. The CDR3 extends over 14 amino acids. V lost 0 bases, J lost 1 base, and 6 bases lay in between. In nucleotides, the CDR3 is TGTGCCAGCAGCTTAGCGTTGCAGAACACTGAAGCTTTCTTT. Translation: CASSLALQNTEAFF.

The chain recombines TRBV6-2 or TRBV6-3 with TRBJ2-1; 10 bases are shared with TRBD1. Per the germline V gene, CDR1 is MNHEY and CDR2 is SVGEGT. Germline trimming cut 5 bases from V and 9 bases from J; bases unmatched to any gene: 7. The CDR3 totals 14 residues. CDR3 DNA sequence: TGTGCCAGCAGTGGGGGACAGGGGAGTAGTGAGCAGTTCTTC. Translating it yields CASSGGQGSSEQFF.

This clonotype was recorded many times. The CDR3 DNA follows: TGTGCCAGCAGCTTAGCCGTAGCGGGGGGCTACAATGAGCAGTTCTTC. Translated: CASSLAVAGGYNEQFF. The rearrangement links TRBV5-5 to TRBJ2-1; 10 bases agree with TRBD2. V dropped 2 bases and J dropped 3; count of bases not matched to a gene: 5. The CDR3 consists of 16 residues. CDR1 and CDR2 from the germline V gene are SGHKS and YYEKEE (reference sequence).

This clonotype was recorded at least ten times. V gene TRBV27 combines with J gene TRBJ2-2; D assignment may be TRBD1 or TRBD2 (6 bases each). V shed 2 bases and J shed 4 bases, with 11 bases lying between them. Germline values: CDR1 MNHEY, CDR2 SMNVEV (reference sequence). The length of the CDR3 is 15 residues. The CDR3 DNA reads TGTGCCAGCAGTTTAATATCGGGGGCCACCGGGGAGCTGTTTTTT. It yields the protein CASSLISGATGELFF.

This clonotype occurred many times. The gene calls are TRBV6-5 and TRBJ2-7; the D is unclear. The CDR3 has 14 amino acids. V lost 7 bases, J lost 6 bases, and 19 bases lay in between. CDR1 and CDR2 from the germline V gene are MNHEY and SVGAGI. CDR3 protein: CASTTQLRLTEQYF. The DNA of the CDR3 is TGTGCCAGCACCACACAGCTCCGATTGACCGAGCAGTACTTC.

The table lists this clonotype with many counts. The rearrangement joins TRBV20-1 to TRBJ2-5; no reliable D call. The CDR3 is 14 amino acids. Trimming left V 3 bases short and J 1 base short, with 12 bases between. Germline assignment: CDR1 DFQATT and CDR2 SNEGSKA (reference sequence). CDR3 sequence (DNA): TGCAGTGCTAGGATCGGGTACCGCCAAGAGACCCAGTACTTC. Protein: CSARIGYRQETQYF.